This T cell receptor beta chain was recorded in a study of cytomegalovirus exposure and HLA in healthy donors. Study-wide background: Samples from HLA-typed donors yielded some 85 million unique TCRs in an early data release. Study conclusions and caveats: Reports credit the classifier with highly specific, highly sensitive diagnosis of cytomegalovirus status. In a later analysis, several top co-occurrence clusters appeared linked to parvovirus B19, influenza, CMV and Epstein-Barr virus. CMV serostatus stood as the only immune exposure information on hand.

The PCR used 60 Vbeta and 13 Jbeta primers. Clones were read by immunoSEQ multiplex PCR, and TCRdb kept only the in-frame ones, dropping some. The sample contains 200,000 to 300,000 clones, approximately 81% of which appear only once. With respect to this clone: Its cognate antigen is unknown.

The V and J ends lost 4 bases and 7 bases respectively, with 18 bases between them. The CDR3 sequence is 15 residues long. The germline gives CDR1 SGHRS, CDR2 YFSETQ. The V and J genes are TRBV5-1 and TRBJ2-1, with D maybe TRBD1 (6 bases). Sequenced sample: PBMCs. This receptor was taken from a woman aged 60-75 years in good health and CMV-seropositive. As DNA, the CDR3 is TGCGCCAGCAGCCTCGGGACAAAGAAGGGGAATGAGCAGTTCTTC. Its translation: CASSLGTKKGNEQFF.